This entry is about one T cell receptor (beta chain). Only in-frame clones appear in the TCRdb table, and some are missing; sequencing was by immunoSEQ multiplex PCR. This table has around 80,000 clones, around 81% appearing once. The V gene end was trimmed by 7 bases and the J gene end by 9 bases; junction bases not matched to a gene: 9. The CDR3 spans 13 residues. Germline values: CDR1 SQVTM, CDR2 ANQGSEA. This record comes from a study of blood T cell repertoires in COVID-19. Study context: Both acute and convalescent COVID-19 samples were obtained from the United States, Italy and Spain.

The sample comprised peripheral blood. V is TRBV29-1 and J is TRBJ2-1; 10 positions match TRBD1. This receptor was obtained from a human donor in a cohort sampled during active COVID-19. CDR3 nucleotides: TGCAGCGCTAGCGGACAGGGGGGCGTTGAGCAGTTCTTC. Protein: CSASGQGGVEQFF.